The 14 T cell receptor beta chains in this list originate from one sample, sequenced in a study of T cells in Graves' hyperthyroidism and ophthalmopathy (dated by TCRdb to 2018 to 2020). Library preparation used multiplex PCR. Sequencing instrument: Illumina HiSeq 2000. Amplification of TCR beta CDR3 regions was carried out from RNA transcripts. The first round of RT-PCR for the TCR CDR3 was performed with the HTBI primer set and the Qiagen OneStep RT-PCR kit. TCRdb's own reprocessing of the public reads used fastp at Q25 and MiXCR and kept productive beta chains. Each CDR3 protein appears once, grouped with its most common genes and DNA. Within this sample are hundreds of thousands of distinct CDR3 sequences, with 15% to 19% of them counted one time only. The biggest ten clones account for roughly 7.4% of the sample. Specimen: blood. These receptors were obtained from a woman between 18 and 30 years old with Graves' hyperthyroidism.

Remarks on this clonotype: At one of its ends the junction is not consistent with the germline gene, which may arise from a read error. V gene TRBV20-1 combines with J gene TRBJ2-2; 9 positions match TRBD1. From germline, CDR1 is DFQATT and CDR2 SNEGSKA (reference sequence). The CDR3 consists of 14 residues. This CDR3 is CSARETGGTGGLFF. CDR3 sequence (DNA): TGCAGTGCTAGAGAAACAGGGGGCACCGGGGGGCTGTTTTTT.

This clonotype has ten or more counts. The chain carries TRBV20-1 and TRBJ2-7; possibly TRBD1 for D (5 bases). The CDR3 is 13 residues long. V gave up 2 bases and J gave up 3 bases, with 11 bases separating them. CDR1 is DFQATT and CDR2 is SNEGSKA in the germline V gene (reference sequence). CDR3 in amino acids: CSARIDSNYEQYF. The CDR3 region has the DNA TGCAGTGCTAGAATTGACAGCAACTACGAGCAGTACTTC.

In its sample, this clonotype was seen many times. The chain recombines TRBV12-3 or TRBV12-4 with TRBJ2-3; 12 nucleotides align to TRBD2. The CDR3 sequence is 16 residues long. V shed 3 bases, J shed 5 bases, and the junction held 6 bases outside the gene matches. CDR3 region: CASSLRLAGALDTQYF. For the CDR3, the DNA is TGTGCCAGCAGTTTGAGACTAGCGGGGGCCCTAGATACGCAGTATTTT.

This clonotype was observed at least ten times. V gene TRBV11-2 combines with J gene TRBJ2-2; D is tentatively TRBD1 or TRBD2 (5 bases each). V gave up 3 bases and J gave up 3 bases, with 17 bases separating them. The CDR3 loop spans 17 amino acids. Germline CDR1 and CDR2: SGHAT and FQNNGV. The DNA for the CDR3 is TGTGCCAGCAGCTTCGACCCGGGACCCCGTTACACCGGGGAGCTGTTTTTT. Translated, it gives CASSFDPGPRYTGELFF.

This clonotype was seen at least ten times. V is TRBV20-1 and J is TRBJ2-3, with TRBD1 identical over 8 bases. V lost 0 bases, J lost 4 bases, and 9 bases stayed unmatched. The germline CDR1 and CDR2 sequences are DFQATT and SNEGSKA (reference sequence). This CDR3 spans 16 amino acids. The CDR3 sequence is CSARDLYRGRSDTQYF. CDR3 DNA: TGCAGTGCTAGAGATTTGTACAGGGGGAGGTCAGATACGCAGTATTTT.

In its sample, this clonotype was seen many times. The DNA for the CDR3 is TGTGCCAGCAGCCAAGAAGTGGCTAGCGGGGGAGGGAGAGAGACCCAGTACTTC. Amino acid sequence: CASSQEVASGGGRETQYF. This chain joins TRBV3-1 and TRBJ2-5; 10 bases are a match to TRBD2. This CDR3 contains 18 residues. CDR1 LGHDT and CDR2 YNNKEL come from the germline V gene (reference sequence). The ends lost 0 bases at V and 4 bases at J; junction bases unmatched: 11.

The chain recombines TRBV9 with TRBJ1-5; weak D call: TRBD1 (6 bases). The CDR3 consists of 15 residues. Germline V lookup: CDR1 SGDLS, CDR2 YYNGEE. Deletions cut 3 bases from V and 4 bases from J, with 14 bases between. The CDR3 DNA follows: TGTGCCAGCAGCGCGGGGGGAGGGGGAAATCAGCCCCAGCATTTT. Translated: CASSAGGGGNQPQHF. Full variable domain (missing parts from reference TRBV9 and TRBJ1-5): DSGVTQTPKHLITATGQRVTLRCSPRSGDLSVYWYQQSLDQGLQFLIQYYNGEERAKGNILERFSAQQFPDLHSELNLSSLELGDSALYFCASSAGGGGNQPQHFGDGTRLSIL.

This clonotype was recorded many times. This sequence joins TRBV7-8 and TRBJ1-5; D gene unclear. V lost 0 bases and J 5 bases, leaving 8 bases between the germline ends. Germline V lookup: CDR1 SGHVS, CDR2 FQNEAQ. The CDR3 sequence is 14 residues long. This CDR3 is CASSLATDHQPQHF. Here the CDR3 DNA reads TGTGCCAGCAGCTTAGCGACGGATCATCAGCCCCAGCATTTT.

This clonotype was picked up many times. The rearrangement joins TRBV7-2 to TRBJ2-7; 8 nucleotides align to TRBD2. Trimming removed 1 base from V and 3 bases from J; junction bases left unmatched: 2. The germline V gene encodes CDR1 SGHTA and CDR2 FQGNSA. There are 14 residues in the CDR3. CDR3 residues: CASSLGGGNYEQYF. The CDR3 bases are TGTGCCAGCAGCTTAGGCGGGGGGAACTACGAGCAGTACTTC. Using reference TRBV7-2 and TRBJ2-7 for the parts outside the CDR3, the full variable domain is GAGVSQSPSNKVTEKGKDVELRCDPISGHTALYWYRQSLGQGLEFLIYFQGNSAPDKSGLPSDRFSAERTGGSVSTLTIQRTQQEDSAVYLCASSLGGGNYEQYFGPGTRLTVT.

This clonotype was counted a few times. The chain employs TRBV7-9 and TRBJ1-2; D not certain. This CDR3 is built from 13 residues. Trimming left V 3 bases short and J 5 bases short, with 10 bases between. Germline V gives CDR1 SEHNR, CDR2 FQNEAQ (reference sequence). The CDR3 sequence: CASSFPKAYGYTF. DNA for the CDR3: TGTGCCAGCAGCTTCCCGAAAGCGTATGGCTACACCTTC.

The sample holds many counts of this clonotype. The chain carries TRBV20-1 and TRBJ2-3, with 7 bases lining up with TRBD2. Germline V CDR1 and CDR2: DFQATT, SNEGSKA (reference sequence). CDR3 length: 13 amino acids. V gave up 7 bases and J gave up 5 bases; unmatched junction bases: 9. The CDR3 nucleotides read TGCAGTGTCCAGCGGGAAATAGGAGATACGCAGTATTTT. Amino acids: CSVQREIGDTQYF.

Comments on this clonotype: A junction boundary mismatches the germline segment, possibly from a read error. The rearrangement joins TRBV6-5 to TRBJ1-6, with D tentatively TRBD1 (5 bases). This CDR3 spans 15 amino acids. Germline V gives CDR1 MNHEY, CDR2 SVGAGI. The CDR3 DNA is TGTGCCGGCAGTTACCGTGGTGGGGTGGGGGCACCCCTCCACTTT. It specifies CAGSYRGGVGAPLHF.

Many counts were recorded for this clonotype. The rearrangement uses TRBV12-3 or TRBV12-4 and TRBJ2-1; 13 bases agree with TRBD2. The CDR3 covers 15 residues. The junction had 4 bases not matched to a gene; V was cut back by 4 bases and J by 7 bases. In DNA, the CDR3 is TGTGCCAGCAGTTCCGGGGGACTAGCGGGGAATGAGCAGTTCTTC. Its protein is CASSSGGLAGNEQFF.

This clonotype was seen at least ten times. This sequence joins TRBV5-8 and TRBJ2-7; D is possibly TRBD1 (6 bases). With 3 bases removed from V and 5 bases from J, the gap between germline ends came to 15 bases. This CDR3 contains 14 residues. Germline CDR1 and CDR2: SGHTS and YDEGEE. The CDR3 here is CASSWTEVHHEQYF. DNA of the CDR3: TGTGCCAGCAGCTGGACAGAGGTTCACCACGAGCAGTACTTC.